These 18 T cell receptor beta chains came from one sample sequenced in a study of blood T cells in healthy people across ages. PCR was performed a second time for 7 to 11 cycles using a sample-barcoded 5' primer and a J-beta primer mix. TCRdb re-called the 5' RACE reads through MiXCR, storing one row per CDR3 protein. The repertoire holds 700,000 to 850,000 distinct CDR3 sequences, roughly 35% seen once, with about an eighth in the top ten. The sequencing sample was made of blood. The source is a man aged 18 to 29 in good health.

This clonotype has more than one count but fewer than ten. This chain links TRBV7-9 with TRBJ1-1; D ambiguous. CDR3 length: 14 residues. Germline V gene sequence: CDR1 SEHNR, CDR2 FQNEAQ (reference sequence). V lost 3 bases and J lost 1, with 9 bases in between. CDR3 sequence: CASSFRDTNTEAFF. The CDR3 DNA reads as TGTGCCAGCAGCTTCCGGGATACGAACACTGAAGCTTTCTTT. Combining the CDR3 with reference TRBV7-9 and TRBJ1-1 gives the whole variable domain DTGVSQNPRHKITKRGQNVTFRCDPISEHNRLYWYRQTLGQGPEFLTYFQNEAQLEKSRLLSDRFSAERPKGSFSTLEIQRTEQGDSAMYLCASSFRDTNTEAFFGQGTRLTVV.

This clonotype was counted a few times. The CDR3 DNA reads as TGCGCCAGCGGGGGGACGGGACAGAGTTTCTCCTACAATGAGCAGTTCTTC. Translated: CASGGTGQSFSYNEQFF. The chain is built from TRBV5-1 and TRBJ2-1; tentative D call: TRBD1 (7 bases). Per germline, CDR1 SGHRS and CDR2 YFSETQ. The CDR3 is made up of 17 amino acids. V gave up 7 bases and J gave up 0 bases, with 20 bases separating them.

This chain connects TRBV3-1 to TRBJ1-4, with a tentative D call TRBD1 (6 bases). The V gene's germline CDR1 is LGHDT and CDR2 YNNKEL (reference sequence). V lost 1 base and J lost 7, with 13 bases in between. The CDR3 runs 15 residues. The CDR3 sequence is CASSQVLGAREKLFF. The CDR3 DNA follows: TGTGCCAGCAGCCAAGTATTGGGGGCCCGTGAAAAACTGTTTTTT.

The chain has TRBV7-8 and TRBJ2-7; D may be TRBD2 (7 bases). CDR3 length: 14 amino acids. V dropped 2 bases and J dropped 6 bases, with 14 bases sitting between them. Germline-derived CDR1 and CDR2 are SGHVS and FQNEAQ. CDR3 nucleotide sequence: TGTGCCAGCAGCTTAACACACAGGGAGGGCGAGCAGTACTTC. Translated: CASSLTHREGEQYF.

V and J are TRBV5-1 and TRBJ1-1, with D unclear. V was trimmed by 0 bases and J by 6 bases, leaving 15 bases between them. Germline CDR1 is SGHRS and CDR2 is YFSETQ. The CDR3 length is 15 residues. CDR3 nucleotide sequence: TGCGCCAGCAGCTTGGCCGGAGGCCTCGTCGCTGAAGCTTTCTTT. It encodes CASSLAGGLVAEAFF.

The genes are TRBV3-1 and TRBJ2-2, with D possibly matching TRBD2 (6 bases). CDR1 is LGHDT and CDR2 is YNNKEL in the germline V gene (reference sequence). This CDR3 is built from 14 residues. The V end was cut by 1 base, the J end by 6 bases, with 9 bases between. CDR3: CASSQVGGAGELFF. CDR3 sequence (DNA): TGTGCCAGCAGCCAAGTCGGCGGGGCCGGGGAGCTGTTTTTT. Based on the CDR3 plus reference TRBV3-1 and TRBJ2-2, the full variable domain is DTAVSQTPKYLVTQMGNDKSIKCEQNLGHDTMYWYKQDSKKFLKIMFSYNNKELIINETVPNRFSPKSPDKAHLNLHINSLELGDSAVYFCASSQVGGAGELFFGEGSRLTVL.

The CDR3 loop is CASSSLNGRDYNSPLHF. CDR3 DNA: TGTGCCAGCAGCTCCCTCAACGGGAGAGATTATAATTCACCCCTCCACTTT. This sequence joins TRBV11-1 and TRBJ1-6, with D hard to call. The V gene's germline CDR1 is SGHAT and CDR2 FQDESV (reference sequence). Trimming left V 4 bases short and J 4 bases short, with 17 bases between. This CDR3 comprises 17 residues.

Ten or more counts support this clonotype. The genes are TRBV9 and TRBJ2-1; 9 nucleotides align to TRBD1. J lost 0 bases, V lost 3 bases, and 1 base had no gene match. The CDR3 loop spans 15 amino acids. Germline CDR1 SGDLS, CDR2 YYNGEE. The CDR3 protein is CASSAGQGSYNEQFF. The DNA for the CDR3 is TGTGCCAGCAGCGCGGGACAGGGCTCCTACAATGAGCAGTTCTTC.

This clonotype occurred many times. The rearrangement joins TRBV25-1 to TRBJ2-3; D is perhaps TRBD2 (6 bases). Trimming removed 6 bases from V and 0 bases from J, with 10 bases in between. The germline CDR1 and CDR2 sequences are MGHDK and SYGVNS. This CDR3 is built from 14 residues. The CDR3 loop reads CASSRLASTDTQYF. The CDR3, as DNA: TGTGCCAGCAGCAGGCTAGCGAGCACAGATACGCAGTATTTT.

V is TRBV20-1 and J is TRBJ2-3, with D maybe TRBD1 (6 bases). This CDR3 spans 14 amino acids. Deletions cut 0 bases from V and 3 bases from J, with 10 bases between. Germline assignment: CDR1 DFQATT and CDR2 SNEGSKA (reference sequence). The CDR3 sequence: CSAREGQGTDTQYF. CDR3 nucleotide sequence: TGCAGTGCTAGAGAGGGGCAGGGGACAGATACGCAGTATTTT.

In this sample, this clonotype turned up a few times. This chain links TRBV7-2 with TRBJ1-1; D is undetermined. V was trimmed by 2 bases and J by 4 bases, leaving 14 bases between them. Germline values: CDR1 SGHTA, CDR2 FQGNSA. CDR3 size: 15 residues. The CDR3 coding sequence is TGTGCCAGCAGCTTATCGGGCATCTCTCGCACTGAAGCTTTCTTT. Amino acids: CASSLSGISRTEAFF.

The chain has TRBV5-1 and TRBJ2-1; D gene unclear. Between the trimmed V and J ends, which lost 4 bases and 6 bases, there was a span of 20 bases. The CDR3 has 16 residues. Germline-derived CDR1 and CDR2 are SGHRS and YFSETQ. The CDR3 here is CASSADPQGISNEQFF. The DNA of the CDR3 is TGCGCCAGCAGCGCGGACCCCCAAGGGATCTCCAATGAGCAGTTCTTC.

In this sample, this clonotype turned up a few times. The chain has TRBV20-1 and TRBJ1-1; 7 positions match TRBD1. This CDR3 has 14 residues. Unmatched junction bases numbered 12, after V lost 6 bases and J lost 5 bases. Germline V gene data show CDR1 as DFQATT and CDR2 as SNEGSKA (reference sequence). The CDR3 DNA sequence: TGCAGTGCAACTGAGGACAGGAAGGGGACTGAAGCTTTCTTT. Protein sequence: CSATEDRKGTEAFF.

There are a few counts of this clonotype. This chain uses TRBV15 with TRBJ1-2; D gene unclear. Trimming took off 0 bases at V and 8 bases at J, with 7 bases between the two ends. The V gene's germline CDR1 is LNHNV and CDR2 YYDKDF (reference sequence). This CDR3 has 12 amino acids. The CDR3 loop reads CATSRDLRGYTF. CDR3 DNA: TGTGCCACCAGCAGAGATCTCCGGGGCTACACCTTC.

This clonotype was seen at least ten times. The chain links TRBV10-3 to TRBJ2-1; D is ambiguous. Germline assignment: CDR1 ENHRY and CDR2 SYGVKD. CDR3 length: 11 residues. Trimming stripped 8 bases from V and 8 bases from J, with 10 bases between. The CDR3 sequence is CAIQEGDEQFF. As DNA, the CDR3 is TGTGCCATCCAGGAAGGCGATGAGCAGTTCTTC.

The CDR3: CASSGTAGNQPQHF. DNA of the CDR3: TGCGCCAGCAGCGGGACAGCCGGCAATCAGCCCCAGCATTTT. The V call is TRBV4-3, the J call TRBJ1-5, with 7 bases fitting TRBD1. Germline V CDR1 and CDR2: LGHNA, YSLEER. The V gene end was trimmed by 5 bases and the J gene end by 2 bases; junction bases not matched to a gene: 3. There are 14 residues in the CDR3.

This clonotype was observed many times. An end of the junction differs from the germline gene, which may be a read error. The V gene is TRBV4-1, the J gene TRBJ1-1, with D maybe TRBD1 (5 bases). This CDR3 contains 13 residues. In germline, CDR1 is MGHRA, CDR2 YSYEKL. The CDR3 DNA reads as TGTGCCAGCAGCCAAGAAGGGGACACTGAAGCTTTCTTT. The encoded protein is CASSQEGDTEAFF.

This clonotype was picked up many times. The CDR3 is CATSDSRGPVSSYNEQFF. CDR3 DNA sequence: TGTGCCACCAGTGATTCGAGGGGGCCGGTCAGCTCCTACAATGAGCAGTTCTTC. The gene calls are TRBV24-1 and TRBJ2-1, with 7 positions matching TRBD1. Germline V lookup: CDR1 KGHDR, CDR2 SFDVKD. With 2 bases clipped from V and 0 bases from J, the junction kept 9 bases outside the gene matches. This CDR3 has 18 residues.